The rows below give T cell receptor beta chains drawn from one sample of a study of blood T cell repertoires in COVID-19. The method was immunoSEQ multiplex PCR; TCRdb's version includes in-frame clones alone and lacks a portion of them. Here the sample spans roughly 140,000 clones, 84% being singletons. Sequencing used peripheral blood. Source of these receptors: a human donor in a cohort sampled during active COVID-19. CDR3s include the opening cysteine and the closing phenylalanine or tryptophan. D genes are given only for firm matches. Size is stated for part of the rows, as once, few or many counts, or as a class when the clone is expanded.

j_gene,v_gene,d_gene,abundance,len,CDR3nt,CDR3aa
TRBJ2-7,TRBV7-2,TRBD2,.,14,TGTGCCAGCAGTCTAGCGGGGGGGCCTTACGAGCAGTACTTC,CASSLAGGPYEQYF
TRBJ1-5,TRBV5-1,TRBD1,few,16,TGCGCCAGCAGCTTGGACGGACAGGGTAGCAATCAGCCCCAGCATTTT,CASSLDGQGSNQPQHF
TRBJ1-1,TRBV10-3,TRBD1,.,17,TGTGCCATCAGTGAGCCGACCGGGCACAGGGGGAACACTGAAGCTTTCTTT,CAISEPTGHRGNTEAFF
TRBJ1-2,TRBV29-1,.,.,13,TGCAGCGTTGAGCCCCAGGGGAGCTATGGCTACACCTTC,CSVEPQGSYGYTF
TRBJ2-7,TRBV30,.,.,11,TGTGCCTGGACAGGTACCTACGAGCAGTACTTC,CAWTGTYEQYF
TRBJ1-1,TRBV4-3,.,.,15,TGCGCCAGCAGCCAAGATGAGACAGCGAACACTGAAGCTTTCTTT,CASSQDETANTEAFF
TRBJ2-1,TRBV27,.,once,17,TGTGCCAGCAGTACCCTTGTTGCCCTCGGGGGAAACAATGAGCAGTTCTTC,CASSTLVALGGNNEQFF
TRBJ2-5,TRBV2,.,.,14,TGTGCCAGCAGTGAATCGATTGGTCGGGAGACCCAGTACTTC,CASSESIGRETQYF
TRBJ1-2,TRBV19,TRBD1,.,16,TGTGCCAGTAGTATTCTCGTCCAGGGGGCGCGATATGGCTACACCTTC,CASSILVQGARYGYTF
TRBJ2-3,TRBV9,.,.,13,TGTGCCAGCAGCCCAACAGGCACAGATACGCAGTATTTT,CASSPTGTDTQYF
TRBJ2-7,TRBV7-6,TRBD2,.,14,TGTGCCAGCAGCCCGCGGGAGGGGATCTACGAGCAGTACTTC,CASSPREGIYEQYF
TRBJ1-6,TRBV15,.,.,14,TGTGCCACCAGCAGAGGCCAAGCTAATTCACCCCTCCACTTT,CATSRGQANSPLHF
TRBJ2-1,TRBV28,TRBD1,once,12,TGTGCCAGCAGCCTGCAGGGGGATGAGCAGTTCTTC,CASSLQGDEQFF
TRBJ1-4,TRBV5-4,.,.,15,TGTGCCAGCAGCCGTTCCAAGCCCAATAATGAAAAACTGTTTTTT,CASSRSKPNNEKLFF
TRBJ2-7,TRBV6-2/TRBV6-3,TRBD2,.,14,TGTGCCAGCAGTTACGGGACTAGCGCCTACGAGCAGTACTTC,CASSYGTSAYEQYF
TRBJ2-2,TRBV4-3,TRBD1,.,18,TGCGCCAGCAGCCAGGCCCCGCCGGGACAGGGGGCAGTCGGGGAGCTGTTTTTT,CASSQAPPGQGAVGELFF
TRBJ2-3,TRBV13,.,few,18,TGTGCCAGCAGCTTAGATGCGTGGGCCAGGGGAAGCACAGATACGCAGTATTTT,CASSLDAWARGSTDTQYF
TRBJ2-2,TRBV10-3,TRBD2,.,17,TGTGCCATCAGTAGGACTAGCGGGGGGCCGAACACCGGGGAGCTGTTTTTT,CAISRTSGGPNTGELFF
TRBJ1-6,TRBV9,TRBD1,.,14,TGTGCCAGCAGCGTGAGGGACAGTAATTCACCCCTCCACTTT,CASSVRDSNSPLHF
TRBJ1-2,TRBV2,.,.,12,TGTGCCAGCAGTGAAGTGAGGTATGGCTACACCTTC,CASSEVRYGYTF
TRBJ2-3,TRBV3-1/TRBV3-2,TRBD2,.,15,TGTGCCAGCAGCCTGGGACTAGCGCATACAGATACGCAGTATTTT,CASSLGLAHTDTQYF
TRBJ1-5,TRBV19,.,once,14,TGTGCCAGTAGTACCACGGGTGCGGGACAGCCCCAGCATTTT,CASSTTGAGQPQHF
TRBJ1-3,TRBV5-1,TRBD1,.,15,TGCGCCAGCAGCGCAAACACAGGGGATGGAAACACCATATATTTT,CASSANTGDGNTIYF
TRBJ2-3,TRBV9,TRBD2,.,17,TGTGCCAGCAACCGAGCGGGGGGGCACTTTAGCACAGATACGCAGTATTTT,CASNRAGGHFSTDTQYF
TRBJ1-1,TRBV24-1,.,.,16,TGTGCCACCAGTGGTTCATCACTGGGGGGTAAGGCTGAAGCTTTCTTT,CATSGSSLGGKAEAFF
TRBJ1-6,TRBV9,.,.,15,TGTGCCAGCAGCGTAGTTCCTCAGAGGGCTTCACCCCTCCACTTT,CASSVVPQRASPLHF
TRBJ1-2,TRBV12-3/TRBV12-4,.,.,13,TGTGCCAGCAGCACAGACAGCAACTATGGCTACACCTTC,CASSTDSNYGYTF
TRBJ1-2,TRBV6-5,.,.,13,TGTGCCAGCACCTCCCGCCGCGGATTTGGCTACACCTTC,CASTSRRGFGYTF
TRBJ2-1,TRBV3-1/TRBV3-2,TRBD1,.,17,TGTGCCAGCAGCCAAGACGTGGGGACAGGCTCCTACAATGAGCAGTTCTTC,CASSQDVGTGSYNEQFF
TRBJ2-3,TRBV20-1,TRBD2,.,14,TGCAGTGCTAGTGTCCTAGCGGGAGGAGATACGCAGTATTTT,CSASVLAGGDTQYF
TRBJ1-2,TRBV7-2,.,.,14,TGTGCCAGCAGCTTAGATTCAGGGGTTAATGGCTACACCTTC,CASSLDSGVNGYTF
TRBJ2-5,TRBV5-1,.,.,14,TGCGCCAGCAGCTTAGGGGGTTTCGGAGAGACCCAGTACTTC,CASSLGGFGETQYF
TRBJ2-2,TRBV7-9,.,.,19,TGTGCCAGCAGAATTCCCGGGACTGGGGCGATAGGAGGGACCGGGGAGCTGTTTTTT,CASRIPGTGAIGGTGELFF
TRBJ2-2,TRBV14,TRBD1,.,16,TGTGCCAGCAGCCCCACGGACAGGGAGGACACCGGGGAGCTGTTTTTT,CASSPTDREDTGELFF
TRBJ2-7,TRBV28,TRBD1,.,16,TGTGCCAGCAGTTTATTGACAGGGGGCCTGATTTACGAGCAGTACTTC,CASSLLTGGLIYEQYF
TRBJ2-7,TRBV29-1,.,.,11,TGCAGCGTCAGGATTTCCTACGAGCAGTACTTC,CSVRISYEQYF
TRBJ2-7,TRBV28,.,.,13,TGTGCCAGCAGTTTGGCGGCCCCCTACGAGCAGTACTTC,CASSLAAPYEQYF
TRBJ1-2,TRBV5-4,.,.,12,TGTGCCAGCAGCCTGGATAGTTATGGCTACACCTTC,CASSLDSYGYTF
TRBJ2-3,TRBV29-1,.,.,12,TGCAGCGGCCACAGGGGCACAGATACGCAGTATTTT,CSGHRGTDTQYF